This TCR beta chain was recovered during a study of cytomegalovirus exposure and HLA in healthy donors. Whole-study context: Membership in the Caucasian-associated ancestry cluster was found for 81% of fewer than 450 genotyped donors.

This PCR relied on a set of 60 Vbeta primers and 13 Jbeta primers. The protocol was immunoSEQ multiplex PCR, while the TCRdb copy is restricted to in-frame clones and leaves out a portion. The data hold 75,000 to 90,000 clones, with roughly 80% observed a single time. Findings of the study overall: Despite most TCR sequences being rare, some public TCRs occurred in many donors.

CDR1 MNHNS and CDR2 SASEGT come from the germline V gene. The CDR3 runs to 16 residues. Trimming removed 4 bases from V and 4 bases from J; junction bases left unmatched: 5. This clone was detected once. Its antigen remains unidentified. V usage is TRBV6-1 and J usage is TRBJ2-2; TRBD1 matches at 11 bases. This TCR was recovered from a human donor in good health. The material sequenced was PBMCs. In nucleotides, the CDR3 is TGTGCCAGCAGTGTCCGGGACAGGGGGACCACCGGGGAGCTGTTTTTT. Its protein is CASSVRDRGTTGELFF.